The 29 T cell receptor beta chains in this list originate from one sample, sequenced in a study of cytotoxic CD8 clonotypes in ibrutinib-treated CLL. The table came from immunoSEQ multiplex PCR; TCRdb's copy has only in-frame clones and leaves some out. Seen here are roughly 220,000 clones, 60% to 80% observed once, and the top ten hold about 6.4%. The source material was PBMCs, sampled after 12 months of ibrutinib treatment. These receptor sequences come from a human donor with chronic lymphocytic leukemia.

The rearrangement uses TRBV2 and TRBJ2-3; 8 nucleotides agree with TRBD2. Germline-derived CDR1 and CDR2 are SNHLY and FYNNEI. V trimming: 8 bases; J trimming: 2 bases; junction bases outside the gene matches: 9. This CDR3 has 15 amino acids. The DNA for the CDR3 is TGTGCCAGCGGGAGAGCGGGGGCCTACACAGATACGCAGTATTTT. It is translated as CASGRAGAYTDTQYF.

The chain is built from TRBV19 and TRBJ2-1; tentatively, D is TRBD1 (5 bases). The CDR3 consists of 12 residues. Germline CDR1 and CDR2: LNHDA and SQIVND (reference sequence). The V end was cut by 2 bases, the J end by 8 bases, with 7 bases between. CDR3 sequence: CASSISGYEQFF. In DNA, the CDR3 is TGTGCCAGTAGTATATCAGGGTATGAGCAGTTCTTC.

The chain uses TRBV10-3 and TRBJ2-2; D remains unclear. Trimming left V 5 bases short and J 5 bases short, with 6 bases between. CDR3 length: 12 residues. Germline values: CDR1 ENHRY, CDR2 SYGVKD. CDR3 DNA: TGTGCCATCAGTTCCGGAACCGGGGAGCTGTTTTTT. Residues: CAISSGTGELFF.

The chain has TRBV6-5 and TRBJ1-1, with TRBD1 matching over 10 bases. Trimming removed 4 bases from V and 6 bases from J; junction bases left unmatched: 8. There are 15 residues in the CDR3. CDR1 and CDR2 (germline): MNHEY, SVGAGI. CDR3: CASSSPGTGVPEAFF. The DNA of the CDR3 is TGTGCCAGCAGTTCACCCGGGACAGGGGTCCCTGAAGCTTTCTTT.

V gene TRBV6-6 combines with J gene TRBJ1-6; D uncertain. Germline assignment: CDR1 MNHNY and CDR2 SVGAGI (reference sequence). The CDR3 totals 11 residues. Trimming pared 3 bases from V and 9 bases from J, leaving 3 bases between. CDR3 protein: CASSYGSPLHF. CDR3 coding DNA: TGTGCCAGCAGTTATGGTTCACCCCTCCACTTT.

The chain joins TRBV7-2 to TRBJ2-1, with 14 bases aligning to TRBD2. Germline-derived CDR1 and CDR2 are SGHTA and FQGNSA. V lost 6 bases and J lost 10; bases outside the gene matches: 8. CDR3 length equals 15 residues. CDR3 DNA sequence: TGTGCCAGCAGGGCGGGACTAGCGGGAGTAGGAGAGCAGTTCTTC. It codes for CASRAGLAGVGEQFF.

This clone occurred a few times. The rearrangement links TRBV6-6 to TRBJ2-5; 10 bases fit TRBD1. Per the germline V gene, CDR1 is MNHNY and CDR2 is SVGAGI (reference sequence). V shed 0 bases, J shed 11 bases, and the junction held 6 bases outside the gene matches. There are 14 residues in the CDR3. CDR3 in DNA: TGTGCCAGCAGTTACTCGACAGGGGGCGTCGGGCAGTACTTC. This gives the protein CASSYSTGGVGQYF.

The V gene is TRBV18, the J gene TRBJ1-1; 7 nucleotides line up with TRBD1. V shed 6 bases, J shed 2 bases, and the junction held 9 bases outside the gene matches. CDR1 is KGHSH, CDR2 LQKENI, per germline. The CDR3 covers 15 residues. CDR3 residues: CASSPQTGLNTEAFF. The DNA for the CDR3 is TGTGCCAGCTCCCCTCAGACAGGGTTAAACACTGAAGCTTTCTTT.

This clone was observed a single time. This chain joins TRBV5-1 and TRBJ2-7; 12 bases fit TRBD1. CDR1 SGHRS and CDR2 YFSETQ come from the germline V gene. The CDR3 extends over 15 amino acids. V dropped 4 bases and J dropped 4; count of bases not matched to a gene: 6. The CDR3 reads CASSTGTGGPYEQYF. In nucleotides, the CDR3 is TGCGCCAGCAGCACCGGGACAGGGGGCCCTTACGAGCAGTACTTC. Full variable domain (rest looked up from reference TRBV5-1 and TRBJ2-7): KAGVTQTPRYLIKTRGQQVTLSCSPISGHRSVSWYQQTPGQGLQFLFEYFSETQRNKGNFPGRFSGRQFSNSRSEMNVSTLELGDSALYLCASSTGTGGPYEQYFGPGTRLTVT.

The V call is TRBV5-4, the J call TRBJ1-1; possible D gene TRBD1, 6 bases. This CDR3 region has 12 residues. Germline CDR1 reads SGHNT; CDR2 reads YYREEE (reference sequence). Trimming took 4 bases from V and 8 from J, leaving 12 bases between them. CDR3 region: CASSGVGTEAFF. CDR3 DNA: TGTGCCAGCAGCGGGGTAGGGACAGAAGCTTTCTTT.

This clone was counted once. DNA for the CDR3: TGTGCCAGCAGTTTAGCGAACAGGCCCTACGAGCAGTACTTC. Residues: CASSLANRPYEQYF. This chain links TRBV27 with TRBJ2-7; weak D call: TRBD1 (5 bases). In germline, CDR1 is MNHEY, CDR2 SMNVEV (reference sequence). Trimming removed 2 bases at V and 2 bases at J, with 10 bases between. CDR3 length equals 14 residues.

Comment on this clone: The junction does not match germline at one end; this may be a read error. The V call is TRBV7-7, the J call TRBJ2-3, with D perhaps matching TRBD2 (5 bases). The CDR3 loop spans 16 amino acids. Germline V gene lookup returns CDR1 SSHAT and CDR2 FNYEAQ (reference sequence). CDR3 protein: CASSLAGGGSTDTQYF. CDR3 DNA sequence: TGTGCTAGCAGCTTAGCTGGCGGAGGAAGCACAGATACGCAGTATTTT.

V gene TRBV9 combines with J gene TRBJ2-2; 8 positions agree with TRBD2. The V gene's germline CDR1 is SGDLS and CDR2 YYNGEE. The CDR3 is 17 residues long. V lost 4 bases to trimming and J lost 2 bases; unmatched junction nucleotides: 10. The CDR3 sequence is CASSPRGLAGNTGELFF. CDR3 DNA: TGTGCCAGCAGCCCTCGCGGGTTAGCGGGAAACACCGGGGAGCTGTTTTTT.

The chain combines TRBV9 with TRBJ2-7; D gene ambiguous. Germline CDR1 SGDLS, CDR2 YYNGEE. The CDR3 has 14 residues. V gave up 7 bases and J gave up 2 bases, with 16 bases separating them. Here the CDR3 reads CASPRWKTAYEQYF. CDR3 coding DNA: TGTGCCAGCCCCCGCTGGAAAACAGCCTACGAGCAGTACTTC.

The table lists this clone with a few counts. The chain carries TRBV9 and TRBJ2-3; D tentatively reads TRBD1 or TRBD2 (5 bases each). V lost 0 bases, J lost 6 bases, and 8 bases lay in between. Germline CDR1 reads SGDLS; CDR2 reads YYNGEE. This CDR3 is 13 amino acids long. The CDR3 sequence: CASSVGGSDTQYF. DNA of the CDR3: TGTGCCAGCAGCGTAGGGGGGTCGGATACGCAGTATTTT.

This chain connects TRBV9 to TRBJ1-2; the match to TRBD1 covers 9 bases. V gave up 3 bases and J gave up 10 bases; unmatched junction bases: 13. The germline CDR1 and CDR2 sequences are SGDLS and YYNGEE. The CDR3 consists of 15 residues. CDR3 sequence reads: CASSARTGTGTTYTF. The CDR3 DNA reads TGTGCCAGCAGCGCAAGAACCGGGACAGGGACAACCTACACCTTC.

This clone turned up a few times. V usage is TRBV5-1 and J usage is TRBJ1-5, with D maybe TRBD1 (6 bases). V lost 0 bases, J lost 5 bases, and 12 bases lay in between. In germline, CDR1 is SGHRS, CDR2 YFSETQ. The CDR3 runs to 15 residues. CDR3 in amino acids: CASSLGSGADQPQHF. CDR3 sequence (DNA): TGCGCCAGCAGCTTGGGCTCAGGGGCCGATCAGCCCCAGCATTTT.

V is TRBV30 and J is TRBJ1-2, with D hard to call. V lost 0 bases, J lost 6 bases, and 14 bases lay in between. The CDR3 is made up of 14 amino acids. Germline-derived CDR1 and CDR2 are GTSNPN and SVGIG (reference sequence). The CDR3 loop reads CAWSVLGRGNGYTF. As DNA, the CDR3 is TGTGCCTGGAGTGTACTAGGGAGAGGGAATGGCTACACCTTC.

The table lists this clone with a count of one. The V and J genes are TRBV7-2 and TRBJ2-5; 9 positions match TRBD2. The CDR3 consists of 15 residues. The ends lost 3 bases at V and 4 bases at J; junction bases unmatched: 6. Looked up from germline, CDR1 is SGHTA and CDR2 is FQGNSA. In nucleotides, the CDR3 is TGTGCCAGCAGCTTTAGCGGGGGCGGAGGAGAGACCCAGTACTTC. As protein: CASSFSGGGGETQYF.

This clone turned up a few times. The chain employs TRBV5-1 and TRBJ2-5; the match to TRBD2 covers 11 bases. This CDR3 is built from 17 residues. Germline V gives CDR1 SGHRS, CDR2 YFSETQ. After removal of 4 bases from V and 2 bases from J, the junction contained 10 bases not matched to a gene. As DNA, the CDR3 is TGCGCCAGCAGCATCTCCGGGACTAGCGGAATGCAAGAGACCCAGTACTTC. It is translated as CASSISGTSGMQETQYF.

The CDR3 region is CASRVGGGTGELFF. CDR3 sequence (DNA): TGTGCCAGCAGGGTTGGGGGGGGAACCGGGGAGCTGTTTTTT. V is TRBV6-5 and J is TRBJ2-2, with 7 bases matching TRBD2. J gave up 5 bases and V 6 bases, and 6 bases lay outside the gene matches. This CDR3 comprises 14 residues. CDR1 and CDR2 from the germline V gene are MNHEY and SVGAGI.

CDR3 DNA: TGTGCCAGCACTACTACAGTGAACACTGAAGCTTTCTTT. It translates to CASTTTVNTEAFF. This rearrangement joins TRBV6-5 to TRBJ1-1; no clear D gene. The CDR3 covers 13 residues. Looked up from germline, CDR1 is MNHEY and CDR2 is SVGAGI. Trimming took 7 bases from V and 0 from J, leaving 9 bases between them.

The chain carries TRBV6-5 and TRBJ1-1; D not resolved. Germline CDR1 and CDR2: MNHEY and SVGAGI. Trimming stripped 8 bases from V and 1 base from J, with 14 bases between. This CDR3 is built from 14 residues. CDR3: CASQIGGRNTEAFF. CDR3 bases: TGTGCCAGCCAGATAGGAGGGAGGAACACTGAAGCTTTCTTT.

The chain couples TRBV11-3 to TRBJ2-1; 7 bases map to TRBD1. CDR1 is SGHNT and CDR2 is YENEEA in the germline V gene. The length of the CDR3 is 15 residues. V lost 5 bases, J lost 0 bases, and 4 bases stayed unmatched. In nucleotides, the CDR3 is TGTGCCAGCAGCCTGACAGGGCCCTCCTACAATGAGCAGTTCTTC. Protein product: CASSLTGPSYNEQFF.

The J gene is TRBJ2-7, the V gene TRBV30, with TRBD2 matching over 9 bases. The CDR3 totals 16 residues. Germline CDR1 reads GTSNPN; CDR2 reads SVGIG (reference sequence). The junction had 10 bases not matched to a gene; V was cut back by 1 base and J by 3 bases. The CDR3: CAWSGASGVPHYEQYF. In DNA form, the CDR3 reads TGTGCCTGGAGTGGGGCTAGCGGGGTTCCGCACTACGAGCAGTACTTC.

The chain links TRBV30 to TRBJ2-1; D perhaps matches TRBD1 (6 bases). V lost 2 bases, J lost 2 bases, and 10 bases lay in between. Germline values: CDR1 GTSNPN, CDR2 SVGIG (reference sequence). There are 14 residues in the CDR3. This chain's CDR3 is CAWSSTGTYNEQFF. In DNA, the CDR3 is TGTGCCTGGAGTTCAACAGGGACCTACAATGAGCAGTTCTTC. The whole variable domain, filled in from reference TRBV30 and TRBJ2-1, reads SQTIHQWPATLVQPVGSPLSLECTVEGTSNPNLYWYRQAAGRGLQLLFYSVGIGQISSEVPQNLSASRPQDRQFILSSKKLLLSDSGFYLCAWSSTGTYNEQFFGPGTRLTVL.

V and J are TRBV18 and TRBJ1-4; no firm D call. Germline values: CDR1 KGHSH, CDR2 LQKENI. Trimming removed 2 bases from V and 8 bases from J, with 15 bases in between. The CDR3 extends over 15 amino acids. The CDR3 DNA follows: TGTGCCAGCTCACCAGGGCCGGGTATCAGCGAAAAACTGTTTTTT. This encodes CASSPGPGISEKLFF.

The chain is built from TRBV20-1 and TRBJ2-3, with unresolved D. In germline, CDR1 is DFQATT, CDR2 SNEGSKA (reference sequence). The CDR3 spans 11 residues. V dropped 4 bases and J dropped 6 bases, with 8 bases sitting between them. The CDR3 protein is CSATRADTQYF. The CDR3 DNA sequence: TGCAGTGCTACCAGAGCCGATACGCAGTATTTT.

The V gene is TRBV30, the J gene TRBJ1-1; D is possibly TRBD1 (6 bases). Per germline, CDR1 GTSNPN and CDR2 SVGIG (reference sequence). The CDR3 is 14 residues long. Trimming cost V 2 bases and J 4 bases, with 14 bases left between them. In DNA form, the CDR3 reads TGTGCCTGGAGTTACCAGGGGTATGGCACTGAAGCTTTCTTT. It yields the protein CAWSYQGYGTEAFF.